The 16 T cell receptor beta chains given below trace back to one sample, sequenced in a study of cytotoxic CD8 clonotypes in ibrutinib-treated CLL (dated by TCRdb to about 2021). Libraries were built with the immunoSEQ multiplex PCR assay. Imported from immuneACCESS, the table was reduced by TCRdb to in-frame sequences with V and J called. These copies leave out some clones; in studies compared against another copy, an unresolved V gene accounts for under half, and the cause of the remainder is not known. Here the sample has about 76,000 clones; 86% occur a single time. Jointly, the top ten make up about 5.8% of the sample. The source material was PBMCs, sampled before ibrutinib treatment. Receptors were obtained from a human donor with chronic lymphocytic leukemia.

This chain connects TRBV19 to TRBJ2-3; 11 bases line up with TRBD2. In germline, CDR1 is LNHDA, CDR2 SQIVND (reference sequence). V trimming: 4 bases; J trimming: 0 bases; junction bases outside the gene matches: 6. The CDR3 extends over 17 amino acids. Here the CDR3 DNA reads TGTGCCAGTAGTAAAAGTGGGACTAGCGGCAGCACAGATACGCAGTATTTT. Its protein is CASSKSGTSGSTDTQYF.

The chain carries TRBV6-1 and TRBJ2-7, with 13 bases that match TRBD2. Trimming took 2 bases from V and 3 from J; bases not matched to a gene: 7. CDR1 MNHNS and CDR2 SASEGT come from the germline V gene. This CDR3 spans 17 amino acids. The CDR3 reads CASSERRTSGRNYEQYF. In DNA, the CDR3 is TGTGCCAGCAGTGAACGTAGGACTAGCGGGAGAAACTACGAGCAGTACTTC.

V and J are TRBV4-1 and TRBJ1-3; D remains ambiguous. CDR1 and CDR2 (germline): MGHRA, YSYEKL. CDR3 length equals 14 residues. The ends were cut back, 2 bases at V and 5 bases at J, with 10 bases in the middle. The CDR3 bases are TGCGCCAGCAGCCAACCGATGCAGCGAAACACCATATATTTT. It translates to CASSQPMQRNTIYF.

This rearrangement joins TRBV6-1 to TRBJ1-2; D gene uncertain. V was pared by 1 base and J by 5 bases, with 8 bases between. CDR3 length: 13 amino acids. Germline CDR1 MNHNS, CDR2 SASEGT. CDR3 region: CASSEVLGYGYTF. As DNA, the CDR3 is TGTGCCAGCAGTGAAGTCCTAGGATATGGCTACACCTTC.

This sequence joins TRBV13 and TRBJ2-7; 7 bases match TRBD1. The CDR3 covers 16 residues. CDR1 is PRHDT, CDR2 FYEKMQ, per germline (reference sequence). Unmatched junction bases numbered 12, after V lost 4 bases and J lost 3 bases. In DNA form, the CDR3 reads TGTGCCAGCAGCTCCCCGACTCAGACAGGGTTCTACGAGCAGTACTTC. It translates to CASSSPTQTGFYEQYF. The entire variable domain, with the rest obtained from reference TRBV13 and TRBJ2-7, is as follows: AAGVIQSPRHLIKEKRETATLKCYPIPRHDTVYWYQQGPGQDPQFLISFYEKMQSDKGSIPDRFSAQQFSDYHSELNMSSLELGDSALYFCASSSPTQTGFYEQYFGPGTRLTVT.

V usage is TRBV19 and J usage is TRBJ2-1, with D uncertain. The CDR3 length is 14 residues. Looked up from germline, CDR1 is LNHDA and CDR2 is SQIVND (reference sequence). V lost 3 bases, J lost 11 bases, and 17 bases lay in between. DNA for the CDR3: TGTGCCAGTAGTATCCTCGGCAGCTATTGGCAGCAGTTCTTC. This sequence encodes CASSILGSYWQQFF. The full variable domain, in which reference TRBV19 and TRBJ2-1 provide the parts outside the CDR3, is DGGITQSPKYLFRKEGQNVTLSCEQNLNHDAMYWYRQDPGQGLRLIYYSQIVNDFQKGDIAEGYSVSREKKESFPLTVTSAQKNPTAFYLCASSILGSYWQQFFGPGTRLTVL.

This chain links TRBV7-2 with TRBJ1-1, with 8 bases fitting TRBD1. Germline loops: CDR1 SGHTA, CDR2 FQGNSA. The CDR3 runs 16 residues. V shed 3 bases, J shed 0 bases, and the junction held 6 bases outside the gene matches. CDR3 coding DNA: TGTGCCAGCAGCTTCACGACAGGGGCCATGAACACTGAAGCTTTCTTT. This translates into CASSFTTGAMNTEAFF.

V usage is TRBV6-1 and J usage is TRBJ1-4; D not resolved. Germline V gene sequence: CDR1 MNHNS, CDR2 SASEGT. The CDR3 is 17 amino acids. With 4 bases removed from V and 5 bases from J, the gap between germline ends came to 20 bases. The CDR3 DNA is TGTGCCAGCAGTGTTATGGGCTTCAGGAACAAAAATGAAAAACTGTTTTTT. Protein: CASSVMGFRNKNEKLFF.

CDR3 DNA: TGTGCCAGTCGACGAAACACTGAAGCTTTCTTT. Protein sequence: CASRRNTEAFF. The chain couples TRBV28 to TRBJ1-1; D unclear. This CDR3 is 11 amino acids long. V gave up 9 bases and J gave up 2 bases, with 7 bases separating them. Germline lookup yields CDR1 MDHEN and CDR2 SYDVKM.

The chain employs TRBV6-5 and TRBJ2-3; 8 positions agree with TRBD1. The CDR3 is 16 amino acids. The trim removed 0 bases at V and 5 bases at J, leaving 7 bases unmatched. The germline CDR1 and CDR2 sequences are MNHEY and SVGAGI. CDR3 DNA: TGTGCCAGCAGTTACTCGACAGGGGACGGGAAAGATACGCAGTATTTT. Encoded protein: CASSYSTGDGKDTQYF.

The chain employs TRBV6-1 and TRBJ2-2, with 11 bases that match TRBD2. The trim removed 8 bases at V and 5 bases at J, leaving 7 bases unmatched. This CDR3 has 15 residues. The germline gives CDR1 MNHNS, CDR2 SASEGT. The CDR3 spells CASHSLAGETGELFF. For the CDR3, the DNA is TGTGCCAGCCACTCACTAGCGGGAGAGACCGGGGAGCTGTTTTTT.

J is TRBJ1-4 and V is TRBV7-3; a weak D match, TRBD1 (5 bases). This CDR3 contains 18 residues. V gave up 4 bases and J gave up 8 bases, with 26 bases separating them. Looked up from germline, CDR1 is SGHTA and CDR2 is FQGTGA. CDR3 protein: CASSSIILPGAGREKLFF. As DNA, the CDR3 is TGTGCCAGCAGCTCTATCATACTCCCCGGGGCCGGTAGGGAAAAACTGTTTTTT.

Worth noting for this clone: This CDR3 is also generated by other DNA sequences in the sample. V usage is TRBV9 and J usage is TRBJ2-1, with 9 positions matching TRBD2. Germline CDR1 is SGDLS and CDR2 is YYNGEE. The J segment lost 0 bases and the V segment lost 2 bases, leaving 6 bases of the junction unmatched. The CDR3 runs 17 residues. In DNA, the CDR3 is TGTGCCAGCAGCGTGACTAGCGGAAGTAGCTCCTACAATGAGCAGTTCTTC. Translating gives CASSVTSGSSSYNEQFF.

This chain connects TRBV7-2 to TRBJ2-7; D gene ambiguous. Germline CDR1 reads SGHTA; CDR2 reads FQGNSA. The CDR3 runs 12 residues. V was trimmed by 1 base and J by 6 bases, leaving 7 bases between them. This chain's CDR3 is CASSLESLEQYF. CDR3 coding DNA: TGTGCCAGCAGCTTAGAATCTCTCGAGCAGTACTTC.

By frequency in the sample, this clone is medium-sized (0.01 to 0.1%). At one of its ends the junction is not consistent with the germline gene, which may arise from a read error. This rearrangement joins TRBV19 to TRBJ1-5, with 7 bases aligning to TRBD1. Germline lookup yields CDR1 LNHDA and CDR2 SQIVND (reference sequence). The CDR3 sequence is 15 residues long. CDR3 DNA: TGTGCCAGTAGTATCGGAAGACAGGGAAATCTGCCCCAGCATTTT. It codes for CASSIGRQGNLPQHF.

The DNA for the CDR3 is TGTGCCAGCAGCCTTACCAATGAGCAGTTCTTC. This encodes CASSLTNEQFF. The rearrangement joins TRBV9 to TRBJ2-1; unclear D gene. Germline V gene data show CDR1 as SGDLS and CDR2 as YYNGEE. The CDR3 consists of 11 residues. The V end lost 4 bases, the J end lost 6 bases, and 5 bases lay between the germline ends.